The present TCR beta chain was sequenced within a study of PD-1 blockade in mismatch repair-deficient tumors. Findings of the study overall: Tumor-resident clones, often undetectable pretreatment in blood, expanded then contracted after pembrolizumab.

After removal of 0 bases from V and 3 bases from J, the junction contained 10 bases not matched to a gene. The CDR3 extends over 18 amino acids. CDR1 is MGHRA and CDR2 is YSYEKL in the germline V gene. Profiling relied on immunoSEQ multiplex PCR, and the TCRdb table lists in-frame clones only, not all of them. The sample holds roughly 130,000 clones, around nine tenths seen once. Mismatch repair deficiency was confirmed in all patients, by PCR or immunohistochemistry. For this clone: Its matching antigen is unknown.

The TCR comes from an adult with mismatch repair-deficient cancer. V and J are TRBV4-1 and TRBJ1-5; TRBD1 matches at 8 bases. Specimen: peripheral blood, collected roughly 67 weeks after starting pembrolizumab. Written as DNA, the CDR3 is TGCGCCAGCAGCCAAGATAACTACGACAGGGGAAACAATCAGCCCCAGCATTTT. It translates to CASSQDNYDRGNNQPQHF.